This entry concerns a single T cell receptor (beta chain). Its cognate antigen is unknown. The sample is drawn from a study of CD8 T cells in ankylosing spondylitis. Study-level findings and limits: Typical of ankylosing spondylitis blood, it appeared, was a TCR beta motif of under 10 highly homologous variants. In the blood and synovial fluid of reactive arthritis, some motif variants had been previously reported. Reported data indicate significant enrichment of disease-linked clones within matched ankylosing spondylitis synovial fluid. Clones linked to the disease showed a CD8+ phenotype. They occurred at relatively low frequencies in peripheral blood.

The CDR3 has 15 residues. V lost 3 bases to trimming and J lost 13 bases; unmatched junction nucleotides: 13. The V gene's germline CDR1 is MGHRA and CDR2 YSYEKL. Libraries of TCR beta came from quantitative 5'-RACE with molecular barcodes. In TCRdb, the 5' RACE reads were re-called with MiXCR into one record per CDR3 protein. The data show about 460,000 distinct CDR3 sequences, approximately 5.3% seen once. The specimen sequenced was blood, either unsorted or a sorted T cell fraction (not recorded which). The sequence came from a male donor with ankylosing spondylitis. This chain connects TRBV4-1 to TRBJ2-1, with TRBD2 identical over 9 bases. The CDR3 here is CASSHGRASGISQFF. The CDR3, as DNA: TGCGCCAGCAGCCATGGGAGGGCTAGCGGGATTTCTCAGTTCTTC.